This is a list of T cell receptor beta chains from one sample in a study of T cell responses to AZD1222 COVID-19 vaccine. Data came from immunoSEQ multiplex PCR; TCRdb stores just in-frame clones and leaves some out. The table lists over 65,000 clones, 88% of them singletons. The source was peripheral blood, collected 28 days after the second AZD1222 dose. All receptors derive from an adult who received the AZD1222 COVID-19 vaccine. Each CDR3 is given with its conserved first and last residue. The D gene is left open where the match is weak. The listing skips clone size in some rows; elsewhere it reads once, few, many or a size class.

TRBJ2-7 TRBV5-5 . TRBD1 TGTGCCAGCAGCTTGGCCCCTACAGGGGGTAGCTACGAGCAGTACTTC CASSLAPTGGSYEQYF
TRBJ2-2 TRBV6-5 . . TGTGCCAGCAGTTACACCTACACCGGGGAGCTGTTTTTT CASSYTYTGELFF
TRBJ1-1 TRBV2 once . TGTGCCAGCAGTCGACAGGCAGAAGCTTTCTTT CASSRQAEAFF
TRBJ2-7 TRBV15 . . TGTGCCACCAGCAGAGATGTAGGGATGCACGAGCAGTACTTC CATSRDVGMHEQYF
TRBJ2-2 TRBV11-2 once TRBD2 TGTGCCAGCAGCTTAGACCTTAGGGCTAGCGGGACCGGGAGGACCGGGGAGCTGTTTTTT CASSLDLRASGTGRTGELFF
TRBJ1-5 TRBV7-9 . TRBD1 TGTGCCAGCAGCTTAAGTACAGGGGATCAGCCCCAGCATTTT CASSLSTGDQPQHF
TRBJ1-2 TRBV6-5 . . TGTGCCAGCAGTTACTCGATTACTCTCTATGGCTACACCTTC CASSYSITLYGYTF
TRBJ2-2 TRBV19 . TRBD2 TGTGCCGGCGGGACTAGCGGGAGCACCGGGGAGCTGTTTTTT CAGGTSGSTGELFF
TRBJ2-2 TRBV6-6 . . TGTGCCAGCAGTTACTCGATCCAGCGCGGGACCGGGGAGCTGTTTTTT CASSYSIQRGTGELFF
TRBJ2-1 TRBV4-3 . TRBD2 TGCGCCAGCAGCCAAGGCGGGAGCTCCTACAATGAGCAGTTCTTC CASSQGGSSYNEQFF
TRBJ2-7 TRBV5-1 . . TGCGCCAGCAGCTTGGCCCCGGCACCTGGGTACGAGCAGTACTTC CASSLAPAPGYEQYF
TRBJ2-7 TRBV7-9 . TRBD1 TGTGCCAGCAGCCTGGTTCCCGGGACAGGACGTGCCTACGAGCAGTACTTC CASSLVPGTGRAYEQYF
TRBJ1-5 TRBV13 . . TGTGCCAGCAGCTCCAGGGTCTCTCAGCCCCAGCATTTT CASSSRVSQPQHF
TRBJ1-2 TRBV6-1 . . TGTGCCAGCAGTGATATTACCTCGGGGGGGCGTCACTATGGCTACACCTTC CASSDITSGGRHYGYTF
TRBJ2-5 TRBV18 . TRBD2 TGTGCCAGCTCACCAGGCGGCGGGAGTGAGACCCAGTACTTC CASSPGGGSETQYF
TRBJ1-2 TRBV27 . . TGTGCCAGCAGCCCCTCCGGAAGGGGAGCTAACTATGGCTACACCTTC CASSPSGRGANYGYTF
TRBJ1-2 TRBV5-4 . TRBD1 TGTGCCAGCAGCTTGGGACAGGGAATTGGCTACACCTTC CASSLGQGIGYTF
TRBJ1-3 TRBV19 . . TGTGCCAGTACCTCGGACTCCCGCTCTGGAAACACCATATATTTT CASTSDSRSGNTIYF
TRBJ1-4 TRBV6-5 . . TGTGCCAGCCTCGGGCAGGGTGATGAAAAACTGTTTTTT CASLGQGDEKLFF
TRBJ1-1 TRBV6-5 . . TGTGCCAGCAGTTACTCGCCGGATGAAGCTTTCTTT CASSYSPDEAFF
TRBJ2-7 TRBV4-1 few . TGCGCCAGCAGCCTCAATTTGGAGGGGTTAGGGGCCTACGAGCAGTACTTC CASSLNLEGLGAYEQYF
TRBJ1-1 TRBV24-1 . . TGTGCCACCAGTGGGCAGGGGAACACTGAAGCTTTCTTT CATSGQGNTEAFF